These T cell receptor beta chains were read from a single sample in a study of blood T cell repertoires in COVID-19. This table comes from immunoSEQ multiplex PCR, and its TCRdb copy is limited to in-frame clones, with some not included. The table has roughly 340,000 clones, under 95% seen once. Source material: peripheral blood. Receptors were obtained from a woman aged 18-29 years who had recovered from COVID-19. CDR3s include the opening cysteine and the closing phenylalanine or tryptophan. D genes are given only for firm matches. The size entry is marked missing in some rows and otherwise reads once, few, many or a size class.

V,D,J,size,CDR3,DNA
TRBV10-3,.,TRBJ1-2,.,CAIGAGALFLNYGYTF,TGTGCCATTGGGGCAGGGGCGTTGTTCCTTAACTATGGCTACACCTTC
TRBV27,.,TRBJ2-5,.,CASSVWTARETQYF,TGTGCCAGCAGTGTCTGGACAGCGAGAGAGACCCAGTACTTC
TRBV30,.,TRBJ1-2,.,CAWGAGELYGYTF,TGTGCCTGGGGGGCCGGGGAGCTCTATGGCTACACCTTC
TRBV18,.,TRBJ2-4,.,CASSPKGTKNIQYF,TGTGCCAGCTCACCGAAGGGGACCAAAAACATTCAGTACTTC
TRBV7-8,.,TRBJ2-5,.,CASSLGRGWYQETQYF,TGTGCCAGCAGCTTAGGGAGGGGTTGGTACCAAGAGACCCAGTACTTC
TRBV11-3,TRBD1,TRBJ2-3,.,CASSPTWTGSTDTQYF,TGTGCCAGCAGCCCAACCTGGACAGGGAGCACAGATACGCAGTATTTT
TRBV7-6,TRBD1,TRBJ2-2,once,CASSPDRGTGELFF,TGTGCCAGCAGCCCCGACAGGGGAACCGGGGAGCTGTTTTTT
TRBV18,TRBD2,TRBJ2-3,.,CASSPIAGFGDTQYF,TGTGCCAGCTCACCAATAGCGGGCTTTGGAGATACGCAGTATTTT
TRBV12-5,.,TRBJ2-6,.,CASGLVFLGGSGANVLTF,TGTGCTAGTGGTTTGGTTTTTTTAGGAGGCTCTGGGGCCAACGTCCTGACTTTC
TRBV29-1,.,TRBJ2-1,.,CSVGPEGDGEQFF,TGCAGCGTAGGTCCGGAGGGTGACGGTGAGCAGTTCTTC
TRBV19,.,TRBJ1-1,few,CASRGPTSLMNTEAFF,TGTGCCAGTAGGGGACCCACTAGCCTCATGAACACTGAAGCTTTCTTT
TRBV9,.,TRBJ1-4,.,CASSVDPRVGEKLFF,TGTGCCAGCAGCGTAGATCCCAGGGTTGGTGAAAAACTGTTTTTT
TRBV4-3,.,TRBJ1-5,.,CASSQDLGKVWPQHF,TGCGCCAGCAGCCAAGATCTCGGGAAGGTTTGGCCCCAGCATTTT
TRBV2,.,TRBJ1-2,.,CASRAVQGYTF,TGTGCCAGCAGGGCAGTTCAAGGCTACACCTTC
TRBV30,.,TRBJ2-5,.,CAWSTGLATGETQYF,TGTGCCTGGAGTACGGGACTGGCGACCGGGGAGACCCAGTACTTC
TRBV27,TRBD2,TRBJ2-1,.,CASSLRLAYNEQFF,TGTGCCAGCAGTTTAAGACTAGCGTACAATGAGCAGTTCTTC
TRBV19,TRBD1,TRBJ1-6,.,CASSSRQGAFDYNSPLHF,TGTGCCAGTAGTTCCCGTCAGGGGGCGTTCGACTATAATTCACCCCTCCACTTT
TRBV13,TRBD2,TRBJ2-1,.,CASSWGSGLAALYNEQFF,TGTGCCAGCAGCTGGGGCTCGGGACTAGCGGCCCTTTACAATGAGCAGTTCTTC
TRBV2,TRBD2,TRBJ2-1,.,CASRARISGGGDNEQFF,TGTGCCAGCAGAGCCCGGATTAGCGGGGGCGGGGACAATGAGCAGTTCTTC
TRBV27,TRBD1,TRBJ2-5,.,CASSPTGSETQYF,TGTGCCAGCAGTCCGACAGGGTCAGAGACCCAGTACTTC
TRBV7-2,TRBD2,TRBJ2-1,.,CASSPPGLAYNEQFF,TGTGCCAGCAGCCCCCCGGGACTAGCCTACAATGAGCAGTTCTTC
TRBV5-6,.,TRBJ1-1,.,CASSFGWTREAFF,TGTGCCAGCAGCTTTGGCTGGACACGAGAAGCTTTCTTT
TRBV9,.,TRBJ1-2,.,CASSGRRGALVYGYTF,TGTGCCAGCAGCGGACGCCGGGGGGCGCTAGTTTATGGCTACACCTTC
TRBV11-2,.,TRBJ2-1,.,CASSLAGSGLYNEQFF,TGTGCCAGCAGCTTAGCTGGTAGCGGACTATACAATGAGCAGTTCTTC
TRBV30,.,TRBJ1-1,.,CAWSAMNTEAFF,TGTGCCTGGAGCGCTATGAACACTGAAGCTTTCTTT
TRBV4-1,TRBD2,TRBJ2-1,.,CASSHTSEAYNEQFF,TGCGCCAGCAGCCATACTAGCGAAGCCTACAATGAGCAGTTCTTC
TRBV11-2,.,TRBJ2-2,.,CASSLELALGELFF,TGTGCCAGCAGCTTAGAACTAGCTCTCGGGGAGCTGTTTTTT
TRBV5-1,.,TRBJ2-5,.,CASSFRSGPSGETQYF,TGCGCCAGCAGCTTTAGGAGCGGGCCTTCGGGGGAGACCCAGTACTTC
TRBV12-3/TRBV12-4,.,TRBJ2-1,.,CASSPSGQPREFF,TGTGCCAGCAGTCCTTCAGGACAGCCCCGGGAGTTCTTC
TRBV15,.,TRBJ1-2,.,CATSTRRGYGYTF,TGTGCCACCAGCACCCGTCGGGGTTACGGCTACACCTTC
TRBV30,.,TRBJ2-1,.,CAWSLGGDYNEQFF,TGTGCCTGGAGTCTTGGCGGGGACTACAATGAGCAGTTCTTC
TRBV11-3,.,TRBJ1-1,.,CASSLPPSLSRNTEAFF,TGTGCCAGCAGCTTACCGCCCAGTCTCAGTCGGAACACTGAAGCTTTCTTT
TRBV6-5,TRBD2,TRBJ2-2,.,CASSYERDPGELFF,TGTGCCAGCAGTTACGAGCGGGACCCCGGGGAGCTGTTTTTT
TRBV20-1,.,TRBJ2-2,.,CSASEEGAYTGELFF,TGCAGTGCTAGTGAGGAGGGAGCTTACACCGGGGAGCTGTTTTTT
TRBV29-1,.,TRBJ2-3,.,CSVDSGDTDTQYF,TGCAGCGTTGATTCGGGGGACACAGATACGCAGTATTTT
TRBV11-3,TRBD1,TRBJ1-3,few,CASSSNRGGNTIYF,TGTGCCAGCAGCTCGAACAGGGGAGGAAACACCATATATTTT
TRBV7-2,TRBD1,TRBJ2-3,once,CASSLTGQGTDTQYF,TGTGCCAGCAGCTTAACCGGACAGGGAACAGATACGCAGTATTTT
TRBV19,.,TRBJ2-3,.,CATSGGTDTQYF,TGTGCCACCTCGGGTGGCACAGATACGCAGTATTTT
TRBV6-1,.,TRBJ1-1,.,CASSDYLLNGVRAFF,TGTGCCAGCAGTGATTATTTGCTGAACGGGGTTCGGGCTTTCTTT
TRBV7-9,.,TRBJ1-2,.,CAISPNGGPGGYTF,TGTGCCATCTCCCCAAACGGGGGGCCGGGTGGCTACACCTTC
TRBV11-2,.,TRBJ1-1,.,CASSLAGQLNTEAFF,TGTGCCAGCAGCTTAGCGGGACAACTGAACACTGAAGCTTTCTTT
TRBV5-1,TRBD2,TRBJ2-1,.,CASSLVGEGPGDEQFF,TGCGCCAGCAGCTTGGTCGGGGAGGGCCCCGGGGATGAGCAGTTCTTC
TRBV30,TRBD2,TRBJ2-1,.,CAWNKREGGEQFF,TGTGCCTGGAACAAGCGGGAGGGAGGTGAGCAGTTCTTC
TRBV7-2,TRBD1,TRBJ1-1,.,CASSLVSARGAEAFF,TGTGCCAGCAGCTTAGTATCTGCCAGGGGGGCTGAAGCTTTCTTT
TRBV7-8,.,TRBJ2-2,once,CASRTLRSTGELFF,TGTGCCAGCAGAACTCTAAGGAGCACCGGGGAGCTGTTTTTT
TRBV29-1,.,TRBJ2-3,.,CSVEEGAGVADTQYF,TGCAGCGTTGAAGAGGGGGCAGGGGTCGCAGATACGCAGTATTTT
TRBV5-8,.,TRBJ1-2,once,CASSWEKDYGYTF,TGTGCCAGCAGCTGGGAGAAGGACTATGGCTACACCTTC
TRBV11-2,.,TRBJ2-2,.,CASSFATGELFF,TGTGCCAGCAGCTTCGCGACCGGGGAGCTGTTTTTT
TRBV5-1,.,TRBJ1-3,.,CASSLGQGNTIYF,TGCGCCAGCAGCTTGGGACAGGGAAACACCATATATTTT
TRBV25-1,TRBD2,TRBJ2-1,.,CASSAGTSGRNEQFF,TGTGCCAGCAGTGCGGGGACTAGCGGGAGGAATGAGCAGTTCTTC
TRBV10-1,.,TRBJ1-1,.,CASSAAGTHAAFF,TGCGCCAGCAGTGCGGCGGGGACCCATGCAGCTTTCTTT
TRBV5-8,.,TRBJ2-1,once,CASSLWGDSYNEQFF,TGTGCCAGCAGCTTGTGGGGGGACTCCTACAATGAGCAGTTCTTC
TRBV9,.,TRBJ2-3,.,CASSPSNGGDTQYF,TGTGCCAGCAGCCCATCGAACGGAGGAGATACGCAGTATTTT
TRBV5-4,TRBD2,TRBJ2-5,.,CASSFRTSGQETQYF,TGTGCCAGCAGCTTTCGGACTAGCGGCCAAGAGACCCAGTACTTC